The 10 T cell receptor beta chains presented below share a single source sample, sequenced in a study of post-analysis software for immune sequencing data. Overall study findings and caveats: Patients carried 4 or 5 TRBV segments more frequently than controls did, and TRBV5-6, TRBV5-1 and TRBV20-1 were among them.

Incorporated into the TCR beta cDNA libraries were unique molecular identifiers, which served to reduce PCR and sequencing biases. TCRdb ran MiXCR on the PCR reads and lists one entry per CDR3 protein. The table lists about 460,000 distinct CDR3 sequences, under 55% of them singletons. These receptors are not linked to any known antigen. The sample consisted of blood. The receptors originated from a girl aged 5-17 years with multiple sclerosis.

This clonotype was detected a few times. The chain carries TRBV2 and TRBJ2-7, with D possibly being TRBD1 (6 bases). The CDR3 contains 14 residues. CDR1 and CDR2 (germline): SNHLY, FYNNEI. Deletions cut 8 bases from V and 0 bases from J, with 14 bases between. CDR3 nucleotide sequence: TGTGCCAGCCGGACAGATACTAGCTCCTACGAGCAGTACTTC. As protein: CASRTDTSSYEQYF.

V gene TRBV10-2 combines with J gene TRBJ2-1; 8 positions match TRBD2. Germline loops: CDR1 WSHSY, CDR2 SAAADI. This CDR3 spans 16 amino acids. With V trimmed by 0 bases and J by 4 bases, 5 bases remained unmatched. CDR3 sequence (DNA): TGCGCCAGCAGTGAGTCCGAACTAGCGGTTTACAATGAGCAGTTCTTC. Translation gives CASSESELAVYNEQFF.

This clonotype was recorded a few times. The chain employs TRBV29-1 and TRBJ2-7; no reliable D call. V shed 4 bases and J shed 3 bases, with 13 bases lying between them. Germline V gene data show CDR1 as SQVTM and CDR2 as ANQGSEA. This CDR3 has 13 amino acids. For the CDR3, the DNA is TGCAGCGTTGTAGAAGGGCAGCTCTACGAGCAGTACTTC. Translation: CSVVEGQLYEQYF.

V gene TRBV7-9 combines with J gene TRBJ2-5; D might be TRBD2 (6 bases). Germline CDR1 is SEHNR and CDR2 is FQNEAQ (reference sequence). V was shortened by 3 bases and J by 0 bases, with 11 bases between the two germline ends. The CDR3 has 15 residues. This CDR3 is CASSFIAVNQETQYF. In nucleotides, the CDR3 is TGTGCCAGCAGCTTCATAGCGGTTAACCAAGAGACCCAGTACTTC.

This clonotype was seen at least ten times. The CDR3 DNA reads TGTGCCAGCAGCGGAGAGACCCAGTACTTC. It codes for CASSGETQYF. The rearrangement links TRBV9 to TRBJ2-5, with unresolved D. The CDR3 runs 10 residues. V lost 3 bases and J 4 bases, leaving 1 base between the germline ends. Germline V CDR1 and CDR2: SGDLS, YYNGEE.

In this sample, this clonotype turned up many times. The CDR3 protein is CASSPARDRDEKLFF. The CDR3 DNA reads as TGTGCCAGCAGCCCCGCGCGGGACAGGGATGAAAAACTGTTTTTT. The chain combines TRBV4-2 with TRBJ1-4; 9 positions agree with TRBD1. The CDR3 totals 15 residues. Trimming took 4 bases from V and 6 from J; bases not matched to a gene: 6. CDR1 is LGHNA, CDR2 YNFKEQ, per germline.

This clonotype was detected only a few times. The V and J genes are TRBV7-8 and TRBJ1-2; weak D call: TRBD1 (6 bases). Deletions cut 5 bases from V and 1 base from J, with 11 bases between. Germline V gene lookup returns CDR1 SGHVS and CDR2 FQNEAQ. CDR3 size: 14 residues. The DNA for the CDR3 is TGTGCCAGCAGCCCCAGGGGCAGTAACTATGGCTACACCTTC. Its translation: CASSPRGSNYGYTF.

This clonotype was detected a few times. The V and J genes are TRBV20-1 and TRBJ2-1, with 9 bases fitting TRBD2. The CDR3 is 14 residues long. Trimming took 4 bases from V and 6 from J; bases not matched to a gene: 7. Germline assignment: CDR1 DFQATT and CDR2 SNEGSKA (reference sequence). The CDR3 is CSATIAGASNEQFF. In nucleotides, the CDR3 is TGCAGTGCTACGATAGCGGGAGCCAGCAATGAGCAGTTCTTC.

This clonotype was detected a few times. The chain links TRBV28 to TRBJ2-3, with D hard to call. Trimming shortened V by 6 bases and J by 5 bases, and 12 bases separated the two germline ends. Germline V gene sequence: CDR1 MDHEN, CDR2 SYDVKM. The CDR3 is 13 amino acids. The CDR3 spells CASRPYVGDTQYF. In DNA form, the CDR3 reads TGTGCCAGCAGACCCTACGTCGGAGATACGCAGTATTTT.

This clonotype was seen a handful of times. The V call is TRBV6-5, the J call TRBJ2-1, with a possible D match to TRBD2 (6 bases). Germline V gives CDR1 MNHEY, CDR2 SVGAGI. The CDR3 covers 12 residues. V dropped 2 bases and J dropped 12 bases, with 11 bases sitting between them. CDR3 region: CASSYGDSGQFF. The DNA of the CDR3 is TGTGCCAGCAGTTACGGGGACTCCGGGCAGTTCTTC.